The table lists the clone carrying this T cell receptor (beta chain) with a count of one. Its target is not known. This sample is drawn from a study of cytomegalovirus exposure and HLA in healthy donors. Study findings and constraints: Per published accounts, TCR beta sequences correctly predicted the HLA-A and HLA-B alleles of most subjects. Productive status was seen about 90% or about 30% of the time for most TCR beta V segments in an earlier analysis.

The PCR employed 60 Vbeta primers together with 13 Jbeta primers. In the source study's methods: Roughly 80 million unique TCR beta chains, roughly 10 million shared, were counted in a later analysis. Clones were sequenced by immunoSEQ multiplex PCR, and TCRdb holds only the in-frame ones, with some missing. The D gene and trimming were derived from the DNA, and the V and J assignments and clone size from that table. The sample lists 90,000 or so clones, around 74% occurring once. The CDR3 sequence is 12 residues long. The germline V gene encodes CDR1 ENHRY and CDR2 SYGVKD. V lost 4 bases and J 7 bases, leaving 11 bases between the germline ends. Unrecorded immune exposure was likely among donors, who were nominally healthy when sampled.

The sequence was obtained from a man under 40 in good health and CMV-seropositive. Sequences were obtained from PBMCs. The chain joins TRBV10-3 to TRBJ2-7, with D maybe TRBD2 (5 bases). The CDR3 is CAISASRGEQYF. For the CDR3, the DNA is TGTGCCATCAGTGCGAGCAGAGGGGAGCAGTACTTC.